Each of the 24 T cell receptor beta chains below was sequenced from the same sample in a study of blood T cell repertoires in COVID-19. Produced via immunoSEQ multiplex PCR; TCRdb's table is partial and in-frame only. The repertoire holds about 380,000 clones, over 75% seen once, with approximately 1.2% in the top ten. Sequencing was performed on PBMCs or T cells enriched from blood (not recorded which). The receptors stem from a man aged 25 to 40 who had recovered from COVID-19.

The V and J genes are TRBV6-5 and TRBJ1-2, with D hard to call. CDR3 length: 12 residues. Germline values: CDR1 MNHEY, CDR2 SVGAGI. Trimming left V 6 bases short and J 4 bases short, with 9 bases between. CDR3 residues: CASRGDIYGYTF. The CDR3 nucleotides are TGTGCCAGCAGAGGAGATATCTATGGCTACACCTTC.

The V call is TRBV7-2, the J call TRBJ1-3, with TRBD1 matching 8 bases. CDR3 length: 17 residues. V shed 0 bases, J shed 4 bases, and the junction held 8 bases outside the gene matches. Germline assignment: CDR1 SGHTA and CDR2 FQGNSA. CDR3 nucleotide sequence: TGTGCCAGCAGCTTAGCATCCAGGGGGCTAGGCGGAAACACCATATATTTT. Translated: CASSLASRGLGGNTIYF.

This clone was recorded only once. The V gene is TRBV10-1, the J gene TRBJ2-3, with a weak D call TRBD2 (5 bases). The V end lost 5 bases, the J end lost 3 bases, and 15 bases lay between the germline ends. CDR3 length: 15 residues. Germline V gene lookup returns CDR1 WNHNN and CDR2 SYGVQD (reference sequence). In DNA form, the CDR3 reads TGCGCCAGCAGTTGGACCGGAGGTCCAACAGATACGCAGTATTTT. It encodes CASSWTGGPTDTQYF.

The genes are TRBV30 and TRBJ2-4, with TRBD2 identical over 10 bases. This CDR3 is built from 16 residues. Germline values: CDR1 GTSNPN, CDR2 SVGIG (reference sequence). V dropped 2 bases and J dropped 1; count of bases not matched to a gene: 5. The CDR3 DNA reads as TGTGCCTGGAGTTTCCGGGGACTAGCGGCCAAAAACATTCAGTACTTC. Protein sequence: CAWSFRGLAAKNIQYF.

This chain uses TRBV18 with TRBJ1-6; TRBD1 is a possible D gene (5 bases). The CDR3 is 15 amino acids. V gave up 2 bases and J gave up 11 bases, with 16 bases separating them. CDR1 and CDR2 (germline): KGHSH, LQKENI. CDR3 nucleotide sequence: TGTGCCAGCTCACCAAGCACAGCGGGGGGGACACCCCTCCACTTT. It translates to CASSPSTAGGTPLHF.

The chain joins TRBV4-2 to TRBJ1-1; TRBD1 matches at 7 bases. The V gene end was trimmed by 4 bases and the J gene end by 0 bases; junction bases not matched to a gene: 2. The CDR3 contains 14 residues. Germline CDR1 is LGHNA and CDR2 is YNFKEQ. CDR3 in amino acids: CASSPRGMNTEAFF. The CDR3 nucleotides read TGTGCCAGCAGCCCCAGGGGGATGAACACTGAAGCTTTCTTT.

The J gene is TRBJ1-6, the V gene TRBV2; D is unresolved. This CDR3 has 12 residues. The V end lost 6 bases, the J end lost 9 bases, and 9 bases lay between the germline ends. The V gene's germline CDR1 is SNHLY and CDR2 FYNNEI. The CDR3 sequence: CASRQTSSPLHF. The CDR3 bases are TGTGCCAGCAGGCAGACATCTTCACCCCTCCACTTT. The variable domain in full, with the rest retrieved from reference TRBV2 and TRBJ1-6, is EPEVTQTPSHQVTQMGQEVILRCVPISNHLYFYWYRQILGQKVEFLVSFYNNEISEKSEIFDDQFSVERPDGSNFTLKIRSTKLEDSAMYFCASRQTSSPLHFGNGTRLTVT.

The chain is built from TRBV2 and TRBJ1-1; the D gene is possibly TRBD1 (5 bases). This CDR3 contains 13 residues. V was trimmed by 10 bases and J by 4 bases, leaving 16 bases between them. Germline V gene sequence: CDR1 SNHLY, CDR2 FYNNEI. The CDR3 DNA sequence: TGTGCCACCTTCAGGGAGGCGGTCACTGAAGCTTTCTTT. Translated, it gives CATFREAVTEAFF.

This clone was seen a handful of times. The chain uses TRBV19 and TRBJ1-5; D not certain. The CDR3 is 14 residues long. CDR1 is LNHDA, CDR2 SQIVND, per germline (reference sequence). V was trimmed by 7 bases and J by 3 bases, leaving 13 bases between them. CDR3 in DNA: TGTGCCAGTACACTCGCCGGGAACAATCAGCCCCAGCATTTT. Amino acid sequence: CASTLAGNNQPQHF.

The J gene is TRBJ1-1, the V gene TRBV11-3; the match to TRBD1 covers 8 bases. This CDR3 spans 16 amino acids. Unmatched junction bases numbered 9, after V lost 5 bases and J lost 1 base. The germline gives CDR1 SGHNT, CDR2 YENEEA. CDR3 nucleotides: TGTGCCAGCAGCCCAGGACAGGGAGGGGCGAACACTGAAGCTTTCTTT. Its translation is CASSPGQGGANTEAFF.

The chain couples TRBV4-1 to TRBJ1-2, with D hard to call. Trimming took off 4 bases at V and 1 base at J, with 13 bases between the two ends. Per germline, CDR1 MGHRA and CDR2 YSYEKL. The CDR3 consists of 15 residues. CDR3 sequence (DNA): TGCGCCAGCAGCCGGGAGGGCAGCCTTAACTATGGCTACACCTTC. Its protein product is CASSREGSLNYGYTF.

CDR3 sequence reads: CASSPPGGGPYEQYF. The CDR3 DNA reads TGTGCCAGCAGCCCGCCAGGCGGGGGGCCCTACGAGCAGTACTTC. This chain uses TRBV9 with TRBJ2-7, with 8 bases identical to TRBD2. Germline values: CDR1 SGDLS, CDR2 YYNGEE. Germline trimming cut 4 bases from V and 2 bases from J; bases unmatched to any gene: 8. The CDR3 is 15 residues long.

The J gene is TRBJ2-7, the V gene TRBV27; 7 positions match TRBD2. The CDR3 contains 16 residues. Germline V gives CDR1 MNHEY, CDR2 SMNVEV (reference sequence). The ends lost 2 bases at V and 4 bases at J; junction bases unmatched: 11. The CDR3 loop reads CASSLGGYGGSYEQYF. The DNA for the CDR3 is TGTGCCAGCAGTTTAGGGGGGTACGGGGGGTCTTACGAGCAGTACTTC.

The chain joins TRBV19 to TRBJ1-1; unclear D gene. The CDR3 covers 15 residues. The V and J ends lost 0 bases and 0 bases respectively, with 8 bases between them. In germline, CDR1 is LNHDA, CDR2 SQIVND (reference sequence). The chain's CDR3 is CASSIDRSMNTEAFF. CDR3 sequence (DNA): TGTGCCAGTAGTATAGATCGGTCGATGAACACTGAAGCTTTCTTT. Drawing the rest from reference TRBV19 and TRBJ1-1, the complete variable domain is DGGITQSPKYLFRKEGQNVTLSCEQNLNHDAMYWYRQDPGQGLRLIYYSQIVNDFQKGDIAEGYSVSREKKESFPLTVTSAQKNPTAFYLCASSIDRSMNTEAFFGQGTRLTVV.

The CDR3 sequence: CASSQHLAAGKDTQYF. The DNA of the CDR3 is TGCGCCAGCAGCCAACACCTAGCGGCTGGGAAGGATACGCAGTATTTT. This chain links TRBV5-1 with TRBJ2-3; 7 bases match TRBD2. This CDR3 region has 16 residues. From germline, CDR1 is SGHRS and CDR2 YFSETQ. Losses at the gene ends were 4 bases for V and 6 bases for J; bases not matched to a gene: 14.

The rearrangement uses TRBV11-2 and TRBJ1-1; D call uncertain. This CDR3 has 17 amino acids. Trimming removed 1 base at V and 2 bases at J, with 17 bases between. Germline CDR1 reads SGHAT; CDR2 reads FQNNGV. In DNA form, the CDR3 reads TGTGCCAGCAGCTTAGCCCCGGGGTGGGAGCGAAACACTGAAGCTTTCTTT. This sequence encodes CASSLAPGWERNTEAFF.

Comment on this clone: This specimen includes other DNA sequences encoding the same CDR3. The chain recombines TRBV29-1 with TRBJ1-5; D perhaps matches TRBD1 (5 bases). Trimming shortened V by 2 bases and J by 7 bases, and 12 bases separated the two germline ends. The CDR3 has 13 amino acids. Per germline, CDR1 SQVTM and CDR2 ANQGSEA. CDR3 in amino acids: CSVETGNGQPQHF. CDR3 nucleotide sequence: TGCAGCGTTGAAACAGGAAATGGGCAGCCCCAGCATTTT. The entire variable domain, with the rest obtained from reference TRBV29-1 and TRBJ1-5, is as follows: SAVISQKPSRDICQRGTSLTIQCQVDSQVTMMFWYRQQPGQSLTLIATANQGSEATYESGFVIDKFPISRPNLTFSTLTVSNMSPEDSSIYLCSVETGNGQPQHFGDGTRLSIL.

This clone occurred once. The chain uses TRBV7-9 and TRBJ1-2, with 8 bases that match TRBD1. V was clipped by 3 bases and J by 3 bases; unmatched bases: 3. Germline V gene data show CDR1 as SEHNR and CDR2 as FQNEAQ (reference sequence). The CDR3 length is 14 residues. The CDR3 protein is CASSFTGGDYGYTF. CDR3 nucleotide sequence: TGTGCCAGCAGCTTTACAGGGGGGGACTATGGCTACACCTTC.

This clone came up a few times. CDR3 residues: CASSPQLSNEKLFF. The DNA for the CDR3 is TGTGCCAGCAGCCCACAACTATCTAATGAAAAACTGTTTTTT. The V call is TRBV7-9, the J call TRBJ1-4; D is ambiguous. The CDR3 length is 14 residues. Per the germline V gene, CDR1 is SEHNR and CDR2 is FQNEAQ (reference sequence). Trimming pared 5 bases from V and 3 bases from J, leaving 10 bases between.

CDR3 protein: CASSLRLRTANSGANVLTF. The CDR3 DNA follows: TGCGCCAGCAGCCTACGACTAAGGACAGCAAACTCTGGGGCCAACGTCCTGACTTTC. This chain connects TRBV5-1 to TRBJ2-6, with D possibly being TRBD1 (6 bases). The germline V and J ends were trimmed by 4 bases and 0 bases, with 20 bases remaining between them. The CDR3 totals 19 residues. CDR1 and CDR2 from the germline V gene are SGHRS and YFSETQ.

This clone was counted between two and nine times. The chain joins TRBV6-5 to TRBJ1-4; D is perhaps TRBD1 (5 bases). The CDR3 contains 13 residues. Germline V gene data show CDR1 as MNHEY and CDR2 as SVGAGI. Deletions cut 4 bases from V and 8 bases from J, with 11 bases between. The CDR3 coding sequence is TGTGCCAGCAGTTGGCAGGGCGACGAAAAACTGTTTTTT. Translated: CASSWQGDEKLFF.

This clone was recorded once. The CDR3 loop reads CASSPPSTEAFF. In nucleotides, the CDR3 is TGTGCCAGCTCACCACCCTCCACTGAAGCTTTCTTT. J is TRBJ1-1 and V is TRBV18; D remains unclear. Germline lookup yields CDR1 KGHSH and CDR2 LQKENI. The V gene lost 0 bases and the J gene lost 4 bases, with 3 bases spanning the gap. The CDR3 has 12 residues. Drawing the rest from reference TRBV18 and TRBJ1-1, the complete variable domain is NAGVMQNPRHLVRRRGQEARLRCSPMKGHSHVYWYRQLPEEGLKFMVYLQKENIIDESGMPKERFSAEFPKEGPSILRIQQVVRGDSAAYFCASSPPSTEAFFGQGTRLTVV.

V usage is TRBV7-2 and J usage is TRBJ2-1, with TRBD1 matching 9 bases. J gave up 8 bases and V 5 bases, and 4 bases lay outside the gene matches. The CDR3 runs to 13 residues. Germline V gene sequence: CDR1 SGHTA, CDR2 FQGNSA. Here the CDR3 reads CASSNRGLDEQFF. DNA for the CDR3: TGTGCCAGCAGCAACAGGGGGCTGGATGAGCAGTTCTTC. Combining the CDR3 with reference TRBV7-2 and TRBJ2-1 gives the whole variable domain GAGVSQSPSNKVTEKGKDVELRCDPISGHTALYWYRQSLGQGLEFLIYFQGNSAPDKSGLPSDRFSAERTGGSVSTLTIQRTQQEDSAVYLCASSNRGLDEQFFGPGTRLTVL.

CDR3 loop: CATRDRDRGSHIQYF. In nucleotides, the CDR3 is TGCGCCACCCGCGACCGGGACAGGGGTTCGCACATTCAGTACTTC. V and J are TRBV5-1 and TRBJ2-4; TRBD1 agrees at 10 bases. V shed 9 bases and J 8 bases; nucleotides not matched to a gene: 14. Per the germline V gene, CDR1 is SGHRS and CDR2 is YFSETQ. The CDR3 extends over 15 amino acids.